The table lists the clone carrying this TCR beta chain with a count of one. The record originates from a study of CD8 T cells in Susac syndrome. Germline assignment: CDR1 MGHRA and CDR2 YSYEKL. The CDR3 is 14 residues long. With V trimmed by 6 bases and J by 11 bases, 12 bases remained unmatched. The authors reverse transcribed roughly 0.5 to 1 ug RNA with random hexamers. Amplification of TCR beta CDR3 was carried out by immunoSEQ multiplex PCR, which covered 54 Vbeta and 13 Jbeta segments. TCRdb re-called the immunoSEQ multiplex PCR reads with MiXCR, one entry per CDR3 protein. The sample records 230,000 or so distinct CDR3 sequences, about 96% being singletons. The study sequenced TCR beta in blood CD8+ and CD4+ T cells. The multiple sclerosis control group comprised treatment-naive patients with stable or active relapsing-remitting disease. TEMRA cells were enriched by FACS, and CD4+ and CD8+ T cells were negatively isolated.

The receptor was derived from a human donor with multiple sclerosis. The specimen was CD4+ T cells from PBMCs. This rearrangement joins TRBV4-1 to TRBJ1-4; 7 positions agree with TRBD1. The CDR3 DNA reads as TGCGCCAGCAGAGGGGGCGAGTCAACGCGGAAACTGTTTTTT. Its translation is CASRGGESTRKLFF.